These 13 T cell receptor beta chains came from one sample sequenced in a study of T-cell memory formation after mild COVID-19. TCRdb itself ran the 5' RACE reads through MiXCR, one entry per CDR3 protein. The sample lists fewer than 350,000 distinct CDR3 sequences, less than 9.5% occurring once. The sample was PBMCs or a T cell subset sorted from them (not recorded which). The receptor source for this set is a man aged 18 to 30 who had mild COVID-19 (a few samples of this study predate the infection). Cell type and time point are not known.

This clonotype was seen at least ten times. This chain joins TRBV10-3 and TRBJ2-5, with D possibly called TRBD1 or TRBD2 (6 bases each). Trimming removed 3 bases at V and 0 bases at J, with 11 bases between. Germline V gene data show CDR1 as ENHRY and CDR2 as SYGVKD. The CDR3 covers 15 residues. CDR3 loop: CAISEQGLYQETQYF. The CDR3 DNA is TGTGCCATCAGTGAACAGGGACTGTACCAAGAGACCCAGTACTTC.

The sample holds a few counts of this clonotype. The rearrangement joins TRBV7-2 to TRBJ1-5, with TRBD1 matching 8 bases. Germline loops: CDR1 SGHTA, CDR2 FQGNSA. After removal of 5 bases from V and 5 bases from J, the junction contained 8 bases not matched to a gene. CDR3 length equals 15 residues. CDR3 region: CASSQDRVYDQPQHF. CDR3 coding DNA: TGTGCCAGCAGCCAGGACAGGGTTTACGATCAGCCCCAGCATTTT.

This clonotype was seen a handful of times. V usage is TRBV7-8 and J usage is TRBJ2-1, with a weak D call TRBD1 (5 bases). This CDR3 has 13 residues. In germline, CDR1 is SGHVS, CDR2 FQNEAQ. The V and J ends lost 5 bases and 10 bases respectively, with 15 bases between them. The CDR3 sequence is CASSITPGKEQFF. The CDR3 DNA follows: TGTGCCAGCAGCATAACTCCAGGGAAAGAGCAGTTCTTC.

This clonotype has at least ten counts. The chain joins TRBV7-6 to TRBJ2-2; D possibly uses TRBD1 or TRBD2 (5 bases each). The CDR3 is made up of 17 amino acids. Trimming pared 0 bases from V and 3 bases from J, leaving 14 bases between. The germline V gene has CDR1 SGHVS and CDR2 FNYEAQ. CDR3 coding DNA: TGTGCCAGCAGCTTAGCTACTAGTAGAGGGGACACCGGGGAGCTGTTTTTT. It specifies CASSLATSRGDTGELFF.

This clonotype was counted at least ten times. The V call is TRBV27, the J call TRBJ2-1; D is uncertain. The CDR3 spans 12 residues. Germline loops: CDR1 MNHEY, CDR2 SMNVEV (reference sequence). Trimming took 5 bases from V and 7 from J, leaving 9 bases between them. The CDR3 region is CASSAETNEQFF. The CDR3 nucleotides are TGTGCCAGCAGTGCCGAGACTAATGAGCAGTTCTTC.

This clonotype was observed a few times. V gene TRBV6-5 combines with J gene TRBJ1-6, with D tentatively TRBD1 (6 bases). The germline V gene encodes CDR1 MNHEY and CDR2 SVGAGI. The CDR3 consists of 16 residues. Trimming took off 6 bases at V and 5 bases at J, with 17 bases between the two ends. The CDR3: CASSRRAGADNSPLHF. CDR3 bases: TGTGCCAGCAGCCGACGGGCGGGGGCTGATAATTCACCCCTCCACTTT.

The chain employs TRBV15 and TRBJ1-3, with D possibly being TRBD1 (6 bases). The CDR3 totals 15 residues. Trimming left V 0 bases short and J 5 bases short, with 11 bases between. CDR1 LNHNV and CDR2 YYDKDF come from the germline V gene (reference sequence). CDR3 sequence (DNA): TGTGCCACCAGCAGAGATGCGGGGGCGAGAAACACCATATATTTT. It yields the protein CATSRDAGARNTIYF.

As to this clonotype: The junction shows a germline mismatch at one end, possibly a read error. V is TRBV7-9 and J is TRBJ2-3, with 7 bases identical to TRBD1. CDR3 length: 14 amino acids. Germline V lookup: CDR1 SEHNR, CDR2 FQNEAQ (reference sequence). The CDR3: CDSRTTGGTDTQYF. Here the CDR3 DNA reads TGTGACAGCAGAACAACAGGGGGCACAGATACGCAGTATTTT. Filled out from reference TRBV7-9 and TRBJ2-3, the complete variable domain reads DTGVSQNPRHKITKRGQNVTFRCDPISEHNRLYWYRQTLGQGPEFLTYFQNEAQLEKSRLLSDRFSAERPKGSFSTLEIQRTEQGDSAMYLCDSRTTGGTDTQYFGPGTRLTVL.

The sample holds a few counts of this clonotype. This sequence joins TRBV7-6 and TRBJ1-3; no clear D. Germline lookup yields CDR1 SGHVS and CDR2 FNYEAQ. There are 16 residues in the CDR3. The V end lost 5 bases, the J end lost 0 bases, and 14 bases lay between the germline ends. Here the CDR3 reads CASSRGRTSSGNTIYF. DNA of the CDR3: TGTGCCAGCAGCAGAGGACGCACAAGCTCTGGAAACACCATATATTTT.

In its sample, this clonotype was seen many times. This chain's CDR3 is CAISESGVRIKTGELFF. In DNA form, the CDR3 reads TGTGCCATCAGTGAGTCGGGTGTCCGAATCAAAACCGGGGAGCTGTTTTTT. The chain has TRBV10-3 and TRBJ2-2; D gene ambiguous. This CDR3 has 17 residues. V was shortened by 0 bases and J by 5 bases, with 16 bases between the two germline ends. CDR1 ENHRY and CDR2 SYGVKD come from the germline V gene.

This chain links TRBV5-4 with TRBJ2-1; D remains ambiguous. Trimming removed 0 bases at V and 7 bases at J, with 8 bases between. Germline CDR1 SGHNT, CDR2 YYREEE (reference sequence). The CDR3 is 13 residues long. This CDR3 is CASSLGIENEQFF. In DNA form, the CDR3 reads TGTGCCAGCAGCTTGGGTATTGAGAATGAGCAGTTCTTC.

Many counts were recorded for this clonotype. The V gene is TRBV7-9, the J gene TRBJ2-3; D is uncertain. The V gene's germline CDR1 is SEHNR and CDR2 FQNEAQ (reference sequence). V lost 4 bases and J 6 bases, leaving 2 bases between the germline ends. This CDR3 has 10 amino acids. CDR3 sequence: CASSSDTQYF. Here the CDR3 DNA reads TGTGCCAGCAGCTCGGATACGCAGTATTTT.

This clonotype was counted only a few times. The chain combines TRBV7-2 with TRBJ1-1, with D hard to call. The CDR3 runs 13 residues. Germline CDR1 and CDR2: SGHTA and FQGNSA. Trimming stripped 2 bases from V and 5 bases from J, with 9 bases between. The CDR3 here is CASSLQRRTEAFF. DNA for the CDR3: TGTGCCAGCAGCTTACAACGTCGGACTGAAGCTTTCTTT.